Reported below is one T cell receptor (beta chain). The sample holds a few counts of this clone. What antigen it recognizes has not been identified. No per-base quality is available; no much larger clone lies one base away. TCRbeta CDR3 regions were amplified from genomic DNA by means of the immunoSEQ Assay, a bias-controlled multiplex PCR. The original pipeline was this. The number of nucleated cells in each sample was estimated by amplification of reference gene primers within the assay. To quantify the absolute abundance of each unique TCRbeta CDR3 rearrangement, sequence reads were collapsed and filtered. Productive Simpson clonality was computed per sample as the square root of Simpson's diversity index over productive rearrangements. TCRdb re-hosts the immuneACCESS table, in-frame sequences only. Its copies lack some clones; in the studies checked, an unresolved V gene accounts for under half of them, and the cause for the rest is not known. V and J calls and clone size are given by that table; D and trimming were obtained from the DNA. Across this sample there are 160,000 or so clones, with around 76% seen only once. Roughly 9% of the sample comes from the top ten.

The sample originates from a study of blood T cell repertoires in COVID-19 (dated by TCRdb to the early 2020s). In the study overall: Samples from collaborators originated in the United States, Italy and Spain and spanned both the acute and convalescent phases of COVID-19. Sample metadata almost always included a de-identified subject ID, COVID-19 status, age in years and sex. The samples were drawn from two sources: the first 160 participants of the ongoing ImmuneRACE study, and 950 to 1,500 subjects contributed by 6 global collaborators. Where HLA class I and class II types were available, the types were taken from metadata supplied by the sample provider, not from assay-based typing. The repertoires were made available in a free public database intended to serve as a resource for research on the immune response to SARS-CoV-2. The material from the prospective study consisted of cDNA or gDNA derived from T cells, B-cell-depleted T cells, or PBMCs. The dataset comprised deeply sampled blood TCRbeta repertoires from subjects exposed to, actively infected with, or recovered from COVID-19. Broad study findings and their caveats: Clinical and demographic metadata were provided uncurated, with the amount varying by source and participant.

V gives up 3 bases and J gives up 7 bases, and the segment between their germline ends measures 7 bases. Taken from cysteine to phenylalanine, the CDR3 has 11 residues. Of all the DNA, just the CDR3 is kept, 33 bases in frame from base 1. The collaborating institutions used their own protocols to collect whole blood in K2EDTA tubes. For TCRbeta analysis, collaborator samples were shipped as frozen whole blood, as isolated PBMCs, or as DNA extracted from either sample type. The clonotype originates from a woman in her sixties or seventies with acute or convalescent COVID-19. The chain employs TRBV12-3 or TRBV12-4 and TRBJ2-7; the D gene is not confidently resolved. Source material: peripheral blood. The sequenced DNA: TGTGCCAGCAGTTTTATGGAGGAGCAGTACTTC. Its translation reads: CASSFMEEQYF.